Listed here are 10 T cell receptor beta chains from one sample, sequenced in a study of blood T cell repertoires in COVID-19. Only in-frame clones appear in the TCRdb table, and some are missing; sequencing was by immunoSEQ multiplex PCR. Of over 150,000 clones listed, roughly four fifths are singletons. The sample was peripheral blood. The origin of the receptors is an elderly woman with COVID-19, enrolled during active disease.

The V gene is TRBV13, the J gene TRBJ1-3; 7 nucleotides align to TRBD1. Trimming took 8 bases from V and 1 from J; bases not matched to a gene: 2. Germline V CDR1 and CDR2: PRHDT, FYEKMQ (reference sequence). This CDR3 contains 13 residues. The CDR3 DNA reads as TGTGCCAGCGCCAGGGGGTCTGGAAACACCATATATTTT. Amino acid sequence: CASARGSGNTIYF.

This chain connects TRBV14 to TRBJ2-3, with 7 bases identical to TRBD1. The trim removed 6 bases at V and 2 bases at J, leaving 2 bases unmatched. Germline V lookup: CDR1 SGHDN, CDR2 FVKESK. The CDR3 contains 13 residues. Here the CDR3 DNA reads TGTGCCAGCAGTGACAGGGTCACAGATACGCAGTATTTT. It codes for CASSDRVTDTQYF.

The genes are TRBV2 and TRBJ2-1, with no clear D. CDR3 length: 8 residues. The V gene's germline CDR1 is SNHLY and CDR2 FYNNEI. Trimming cost V 5 bases and J 14 bases, with 4 bases left between them. CDR3 nucleotides: TGTGCCAGCAGTCGTAAGTTCTTC. It yields the protein CASSRKFF.

The chain recombines TRBV14 with TRBJ2-2, with D tentatively TRBD2 (6 bases). The CDR3 sequence is 18 residues long. V was trimmed by 4 bases and J by 5 bases, leaving 23 bases between them. The germline V gene encodes CDR1 SGHDN and CDR2 FVKESK. This chain's CDR3 is CASSPLRRASLSTGELFF. The CDR3 region has the DNA TGTGCCAGCAGCCCCCTAAGGAGGGCTTCTCTGAGTACCGGGGAGCTGTTTTTT. Together with reference TRBV14 and TRBJ2-2, the CDR3 gives the full variable domain: EAGVTQFPSHSVIEKGQTVTLRCDPISGHDNLYWYRRVMGKEIKFLLHFVKESKQDESGMPNNRFLAERTGGTYSTLKVQPAELEDSGVYFCASSPLRRASLSTGELFFGEGSRLTVL.

The chain links TRBV6-6 to TRBJ2-5; 8 bases are shared with TRBD2. CDR1 is MNHNY, CDR2 SVGAGI, per germline (reference sequence). There are 13 residues in the CDR3. The V gene end was trimmed by 4 bases and the J gene end by 5 bases; junction bases not matched to a gene: 3. The DNA for the CDR3 is TGTGCCAGCAGTTGGGGACTAGGGGAGACCCAGTACTTC. Translated, it gives CASSWGLGETQYF.

The chain recombines TRBV7-8 with TRBJ2-1; possible D gene TRBD2, 6 bases. The CDR3 totals 15 residues. The V gene's germline CDR1 is SGHVS and CDR2 FQNEAQ. Trimming took off 5 bases at V and 2 bases at J, with 13 bases between the two ends. CDR3 coding DNA: TGTGCCAGCAGCGTGGGACTCCTAACCTACAATGAGCAGTTCTTC. The encoded protein is CASSVGLLTYNEQFF.

The chain couples TRBV28 to TRBJ1-1, with 7 bases matching TRBD1. Germline CDR1 and CDR2: MDHEN and SYDVKM. The J segment lost 3 bases and the V segment lost 6 bases, leaving 7 bases of the junction unmatched. CDR3 length equals 14 residues. The CDR3 DNA is TGTGCCAGCAGAAGCCACGACAGGGACACTGAAGCTTTCTTT. Its translation is CASRSHDRDTEAFF.

This clone has more than one count but fewer than ten. The chain has TRBV6-6 and TRBJ2-7, with D possibly TRBD1 on 5 matching bases. The CDR3 totals 15 residues. Trimming removed 0 bases from V and 5 bases from J, with 14 bases in between. Germline values: CDR1 MNHNY, CDR2 SVGAGI (reference sequence). Here the CDR3 reads CASSYSLPGLDEQYF. CDR3 DNA: TGTGCCAGCAGTTACTCGTTACCAGGGTTGGACGAGCAGTACTTC.

The chain is built from TRBV6-1 and TRBJ2-1; D gene ambiguous. The germline V gene encodes CDR1 MNHNS and CDR2 SASEGT. The germline V and J ends were trimmed by 10 bases and 0 bases, with 13 bases remaining between them. This CDR3 has 14 residues. CDR3 sequence reads: CATNEASSYNEQFF. Here the CDR3 DNA reads TGTGCCACCAATGAAGCCTCCTCCTACAATGAGCAGTTCTTC.

This clone was seen many times. V gene TRBV5-4 combines with J gene TRBJ2-7; D may be TRBD2 (5 bases). The CDR3 totals 14 residues. The germline V gene encodes CDR1 SGHNT and CDR2 YYREEE (reference sequence). Trimming took off 5 bases at V and 5 bases at J, with 17 bases between the two ends. CDR3 coding DNA: TGTGCCAGCAGTCGGTCGTCTAGCCGACACGAGCAGTACTTC. Protein: CASSRSSSRHEQYF.